A single sample gave rise to the 2 T cell receptor beta chains below, sequenced in a study of blood T cell repertoires in COVID-19. Assay used: immunoSEQ multiplex PCR; TCRdb lists only in-frame clones, some missing. The repertoire includes fewer than 25,000 clones, 70% to 90% of them detected once, and roughly 28% sits in the top ten. Sequencing input: peripheral blood. These receptors all come from a man between 65 and 85 years old with COVID-19, enrolled during active disease.

J is TRBJ1-1 and V is TRBV6-6, with TRBD1 matching over 7 bases. Germline CDR1 is MNHNY and CDR2 is SVGAGI (reference sequence). The length of the CDR3 is 15 residues. Germline trimming cut 6 bases from V and 3 bases from J; bases unmatched to any gene: 10. Written as DNA, the CDR3 is TGTGCCAGCAGCTCACAGGGGTACGTGTACACTGAAGCTTTCTTT. Residues: CASSSQGYVYTEAFF.

This clone was seen just once. The chain combines TRBV13 with TRBJ2-2; 9 positions match TRBD2. CDR1 is PRHDT and CDR2 is FYEKMQ in the germline V gene (reference sequence). This CDR3 spans 14 amino acids. The J segment lost 8 bases and the V segment lost 4 bases, leaving 5 bases of the junction unmatched. CDR3 nucleotides: TGTGCCAGCAGCTGGGGACTAGCTAATGGGGAGCTGTTTTTT. It is translated as CASSWGLANGELFF.